This passage covers 4 T cell receptor beta chains from one sample sequenced in a study of metastatic and nonmetastatic thyroid tumors. TCRdb re-called the PCR reads with MiXCR. In the table there are about 40,000 clones, approximately 10% of which are singletons. Patients were all untreated before their thyroid surgery. Sequencing was done on a sample of blood. The receptors were gathered from a female donor with papillary thyroid cancer or a benign thyroid nodule (not recorded which). Some clones in this sample may be carry-over from other donors' samples.

V gene TRBV10-3 combines with J gene TRBJ1-1; a weak D match, TRBD1 (5 bases). V was cut by 8 bases and J by 0 bases, with 13 bases left in between. The CDR3 has 14 amino acids. CDR1 and CDR2 (germline): ENHRY, SYGVKD. CDR3 region: CAIRGGTMNTEAFF. The DNA of the CDR3 is TGTGCCATCCGCGGGGGGACCATGAACACTGAAGCTTTCTTT.

This clone was found many times. CDR3 region: CSAIPLRSITDTQYF. The DNA of the CDR3 is TGCAGTGCTATCCCCCTACGGTCCATCACAGATACGCAGTATTTT. The chain recombines TRBV20-1 with TRBJ2-3, with unresolved D. Germline loops: CDR1 DFQATT, CDR2 SNEGSKA (reference sequence). The V and J ends lost 4 bases and 2 bases respectively, with 16 bases between them. The CDR3 loop spans 15 amino acids.

The chain has TRBV10-1 and TRBJ2-3; no clear D gene. Trimming shortened V by 6 bases and J by 4 bases, and 29 bases separated the two germline ends. Germline assignment: CDR1 WNHNN and CDR2 SYGVQD (reference sequence). The length of the CDR3 is 19 residues. The chain's CDR3 is CASRILESWEHTHADTQYF. CDR3 nucleotides: TGCGCCAGCAGGATTCTAGAATCGTGGGAACATACCCACGCAGATACGCAGTATTTT.

Note on this clone: One end of the junction is discordant with germline, which a read error may explain. This sample also contains other DNA sequences that code for the same CDR3. This rearrangement joins TRBV18 to TRBJ2-1; 9 positions match TRBD2. The CDR3 is made up of 17 amino acids. CDR1 KGHSH and CDR2 LQKENI come from the germline V gene. CDR3 nucleotides: TGCGCCAGCTCACCACAATCGCTAGCGGGGCAATACAATGAGCAGTTCTTC. It yields the protein CASSPQSLAGQYNEQFF.